This entry lists 8 T cell receptor beta chains sequenced from one sample in a study of regulatory T cells in long-lasting Graves disease. Sequencing libraries for TCR beta were prepared with iRepertoire HTBI primers and Arm-PCR of CDR3 regions. TCRdb fed the multiplex PCR reads into MiXCR, producing one record per CDR3 protein. In the table there are about 660,000 distinct CDR3 sequences, about 32% of which are singletons. The time point is: persistent/refractory GD, antithyroid drugs over 5 years with positive TRAb. Isolated PBMC RNA provided the starting material for the TCR library. Sequenced here: peripheral blood mononuclear cells (PBMCs), sampled when the disease was refractory, from a patient treated with antithyroid drugs. Receptors originate from a female donor with Graves disease.

The rearrangement links TRBV6-1 to TRBJ2-3; 7 nucleotides align to TRBD2. Trimming took 5 bases from V and 3 from J; bases not matched to a gene: 8. Germline-derived CDR1 and CDR2 are MNHNS and SASEGT. The CDR3 runs to 15 residues. The CDR3 spells CASSPWRGGTDTQYF. The CDR3 DNA sequence: TGTGCCAGCAGTCCTTGGCGGGGAGGGACAGATACGCAGTATTTT.

This clonotype has more than one count but fewer than ten. The CDR3 bases are TGCGCCAGCAGCTTACGCGACGGGGTAACGAGCGGCTACACCTTC. The encoded protein is CASSLRDGVTSGYTF. The chain joins TRBV5-1 to TRBJ1-2; no clear D. The CDR3 loop spans 15 amino acids. The germline CDR1 and CDR2 sequences are SGHRS and YFSETQ. V dropped 2 bases and J dropped 8 bases, with 19 bases sitting between them. Based on the CDR3 plus reference TRBV5-1 and TRBJ1-2, the full variable domain is KAGVTQTPRYLIKTRGQQVTLSCSPISGHRSVSWYQQTPGQGLQFLFEYFSETQRNKGNFPGRFSGRQFSNSRSEMNVSTLELGDSALYLCASSLRDGVTSGYTFGSGTRLTVV.

This chain uses TRBV19 with TRBJ1-1; no clear D gene. CDR1 LNHDA and CDR2 SQIVND come from the germline V gene (reference sequence). The CDR3 totals 14 residues. V was cut by 1 base and J by 5 bases, with 11 bases left in between. CDR3 nucleotide sequence: TGTGCCAGTAGTATAGGGGGAGAAGGGACTGAAGCTTTCTTT. The encoded protein is CASSIGGEGTEAFF.

The chain combines TRBV6-1 with TRBJ2-7; 9 bases are shared with TRBD2. Losses at the gene ends were 0 bases for V and 2 bases for J; bases not matched to a gene: 5. CDR3 length: 16 residues. Germline V gene sequence: CDR1 MNHNS, CDR2 SASEGT. CDR3 in amino acids: CASSEAYSGRPYEQYF. CDR3 coding DNA: TGTGCCAGCAGTGAAGCATATAGCGGGAGACCCTACGAGCAGTACTTC.

This clonotype was picked up a small number of times. The chain recombines TRBV18 with TRBJ2-5; unclear D gene. Germline CDR1 KGHSH, CDR2 LQKENI. V lost 3 bases and J lost 3, with 17 bases in between. The CDR3 length is 16 residues. The DNA for the CDR3 is TGTGCCAGCTCACCCACCGTAGGGTCAACCAAAGAGACCCAGTACTTC. This codes for CASSPTVGSTKETQYF.

This chain links TRBV19 with TRBJ2-5; D is undetermined. Trimming pared 5 bases from V and 1 base from J, leaving 14 bases between. From germline, CDR1 is LNHDA and CDR2 SQIVND (reference sequence). The CDR3 spans 15 residues. The DNA of the CDR3 is TGTGCCAGTAGTCGTGGGTCCGGCTTCCAAGAGACCCAGTACTTC. Amino acids: CASSRGSGFQETQYF.

This clonotype has a handful of counts. V is TRBV6-5 and J is TRBJ1-1, with no clear D. V lost 0 bases, J lost 0 bases, and 8 bases lay in between. Germline V lookup: CDR1 MNHEY, CDR2 SVGAGI. The CDR3 is 15 residues long. For the CDR3, the DNA is TGTGCCAGCAGTTACTCGGCGGAGATGAACACTGAAGCTTTCTTT. Translation gives CASSYSAEMNTEAFF.

The chain carries TRBV11-2 and TRBJ2-7; D could derive from TRBD1 or TRBD2 (5 bases each). V was clipped by 0 bases and J by 4 bases, with 13 bases between them. In germline, CDR1 is SGHAT, CDR2 FQNNGV. This CDR3 has 15 residues. The CDR3 bases are TGTGCCAGCAGCTTAGAGCCGGGACCCGCTTACGAGCAGTACTTC. Translation: CASSLEPGPAYEQYF.